Included here is one T cell receptor beta chain sequence, with context. Its cognate antigen has yet to be identified. The data were obtained in a study of cytomegalovirus exposure and HLA in healthy donors (dated by TCRdb to 2017 to 2019). At the level of the whole study: An earlier analysis of under 600 of the donors reported roughly 300 Gb of sequence data and 117 million unique TCR beta sequences from 150 million to 200 million T cells. An early release covering roughly 640 HLA-typed donors comprised approximately 300 gigabases of sequencing data and around 85 million unique TCR sequences. Of the 300 to 500 genotyped donors, less than 90% were placed in the genetic ancestry cluster associated with self-reported Caucasian donors. The aim of the study was to test whether cataloging public T cell receptors could identify signatures of past pathogen exposure. The study used immunosequencing to profile the T cell repertoires of some 600 subjects and linked those repertoires to cytomegalovirus serostatus. Along with the roughly 700-subject first cohort, a separate validation cohort of over a hundred different subjects was used. To predict cytomegalovirus infection status, the study brought together high-throughput TCR immunosequencing, statistical association of individual TCRs with disease status, and machine learning. A later analysis re-examined previously published TCR beta repertoires from 610 or so donors and added high-resolution HLA genotyping to investigate patterns of TCR occurrence. The later analysis used no new phenotypic data to find candidate immune exposures, relying instead on TCR beta sequences and their occurrence across donors. To decide whether each TCR beta V gene segment behaved as functional or pseudogenic, an earlier analysis of 587 of the donors relied on high-throughput TCR beta sequencing. Alongside the repertoire data, information on donor age, sex, ethnicity and CMV serostatus was compiled. A later genetic analysis took genome-wide SNP genotypes for about 65% of the 666 donors and used that subset as a discovery cohort. All discovery cohort repertoires had been generated using a single sequencing platform. HLA typing included class I and class II loci at four-digit resolution. The number of typed donors differed by locus: about 629-630 for A, B, C, DRB1 and DQB1; 500 to 550 for DQA1; some 610 for DPA1; and roughly 450 for DPB1. A handful of DR-DQ haplotypes were handled as single units for association and clustering because linkage in the cohort was strong. Among about 400 genotyped donors of the cohort, an average of approximately 240,000 unique TCR beta nucleotide sequences was sequenced per donor, of which about 20% were non-productive.

The library came from the immunoSEQ multiplex PCR assay. The multiplex PCR relied on a mix of 60 forward primers for TCR Vbeta segments and 13 reverse primers for TCR Jbeta segments. The CDR3 region of rearranged TCR beta genes was amplified from genomic DNA by a multiplex PCR assay. On the Illumina HiSeq System, the amplified TCR beta libraries were sequenced as 87-base-pair reads. In the authors' own workflow: A later analysis tallied 80 million to 95 million unique TCR beta chains across the 666 repertoires, and about 12 million of those chains were shared by two or more donors. Raw reads were error-corrected and collapsed into unique sequences by a nearest-neighbor algorithm in which closely related sequences were merged to remove PCR and sequencing errors. To assign V, D and J gene segments, CDR3 sequences were aligned to IMGT reference sequences. Each retained sequence needed at least a six-nucleotide match to both a V gene segment and a J gene segment. Rearrangements were called productive when the CDR3 lacked stop codons and stayed in frame with V and J; all others were non-productive. CDR3 was defined according to IMGT convention as the region running from the second conserved V-encoded cysteine to the conserved J-encoded phenylalanine. Sequences without an unambiguous match to a single V gene segment were excluded from the earlier analysis of about 630 of the donors. An earlier analysis of fewer than 650 of the donors classified V segments as functional when productive rearrangements were above 56.7% and as segregating when the standard deviation between donors was above 5%. A statistical classification framework was developed to diagnose cytomegalovirus status using the catalog of TCR beta chain sequences. A later analysis assigned V and J genes by comparing TCR nucleotide sequences with IMGT/GENE-DB human TR gene sequences. Using the TCRdist pipeline, a later analysis assigned CDR3 sequences along with most-parsimonious VDJ recombination scenarios. In a later analysis, each TCR beta chain was defined by its CDR3 amino acid sequence together with its V-gene family, and reads lacking a unique V-gene family were excluded. As a way to deal with suspected cross-contamination and a sequencing artifact, a later analysis dropped nearly 600 nucleotide sequences that were highly shared and had low generation probability. A later analysis calculated a clonal expansion index for each public chain from normalized within-repertoire ranks of inferred template counts. In a later analysis, generation probabilities were computed with a VDJ recombination model fitted to out-of-frame rearrangements, and the resulting probabilities were checked against IGoR. In a later analysis, TCR-TCR, TCR-HLA and TCR-CMV co-occurrence was scored with hypergeometric tests, and a repertoire-size bias correction was applied to TCR pairs. A later analysis estimated false discovery rates by permuting HLA or CMV assignments 20 times. In a later analysis, co-occurring TCRs were grouped using DBSCAN, and TCRdist sequence similarity was added for clustering within HLA-allele-positive subsets. Co-occurrence clustering excluded repertoires with fewer than 30,000 or more than 120,000 public chains, plus five with anomalous nucleotide sharing. In its TCRdb copy, this immuneACCESS table keeps in-frame sequences only and misses some clones. Where compared with another copy, unresolved V genes explain less than half of these, and the others have no known cause. V, J and clone size were drawn from that table, and D and trimming were deduced from the DNA. Per the sample table, the count is 130,000 or so clones. Together, the top ten hold less than 2% of the sample.

The germline V gene (reference sequence) gives CDR1 as MNHNY and CDR2 as SVGAGI. The CDR3 numbers 15 residues from cysteine through phenylalanine. Solely the CDR3 DNA is kept, with 45 bases framed from the first base. At the junction V is shortened by 4 bases and J by 6 bases, with 18 bases in between. Findings and caveats that apply to the study as a whole: According to a later analysis, parvovirus B19, influenza, CMV and Epstein-Barr virus appeared linked to several top co-occurrence clusters. The presence/absence analyses assumed that sequencing depth was roughly uniform across donors, and that assumption may not be true. Some IMGT-functional V segments, including TRBV6-2 and TRBV6-3, could not be told apart with the 87-base-pair reads, so those segments were excluded. Three of the identified cytomegalovirus-associated TCR beta chains were confirmed in vitro to be specific for cytomegalovirus antigens. The only immune exposure information available for the cohort was CMV serostatus. Over 15 rarely observed V segments, including chromosome 9 orphons, were excluded from the earlier analysis of about 600 of the donors because counts were too low. In a later analysis, HLA-associated TCR beta chains were found to be more clonally expanded and to have lower generation probabilities than equally common non-associated chains. A further reported finding was that TCR beta sequences accurately predicted the HLA-A and HLA-B alleles for most subjects in the first cohort. A total of 150 or so TCR beta chains were listed by the study as associated with cytomegalovirus. Correlated functional status among segregating V segments might be attributable to linkage disequilibrium, but an unknown experimental factor could not be ruled out. In a later analysis, TCR association rates were found to vary across HLA loci, with the most associated TCRs seen for DRB1 alleles and the fewest for HLA-C alleles. A cluster of highly shared sequence variants was judged likely to be a technical artifact of the sequencing pipeline. When HLA alleles, especially DR and DQ, strongly co-occurred, attributing TCR associations to individual alleles was difficult. It was suggested by the authors that the approach could potentially be generalized to other disease states and immunological phenotypes. The cohort was sequenced for TCR beta chains only, and without alpha or paired-chain data the features that could be detected were limited. An earlier analysis of 587 of the donors showed that most TCR beta V segments appeared in productive rearrangements either about 87% or about 30% of the time, which broadly matched IMGT annotations. Across donors, most TCR sequences were observed very rarely, whereas some public TCRs were present in many individuals. In a later genetic analysis, a missense DCLRE1C variant was associated with V-gene and J-gene trimming of TCR beta chains, and the association was replicated in an independent cohort. The classifier was reported to diagnose cytomegalovirus status with high specificity and sensitivity in both the original cohort and the validation cohort. Because some donors lacked HLA typing at each locus, the association tests relied only on the typed subset. A later genetic analysis reported fewer N-insertions in productive TCRs among donors in an Asian-associated ancestry cluster than the roughly 700-donor mean. A later analysis associated 15,000 to 20,000 TCR beta sequences with specific HLA alleles at a false discovery rate of 0.05. According to a later analysis, most CMV-associated TCR beta chains appeared to be HLA-restricted, and the HLA associations seemed to be driven largely by CMV exposure.

The cohort consisted of 600 to 700 healthy bone marrow donors. Cohort members were all nominally healthy when sampled, although unrecorded immune exposures were likely present. The donor tested CMV seronegative, placing the donor among the 350 or so seronegative members of the cohort. Every donor gave a peripheral blood sample, and the peripheral blood mononuclear cells from that sample were used for TCR beta sequencing. Genomic DNA extraction from the blood cell samples was performed with the Qiagen DNeasy Blood Extraction Kit. Sequencing was done on a sample of PBMCs. The chain couples TRBV6-6 to TRBJ1-2; TRBD1 is a weak D gene call, 5 bases matching. This TCR derives from a woman aged 40 to 49 in good health and CMV-seronegative. The CDR3 reads as follows: CASSLRYRIEDGYTF. The nucleotides read TGTGCCAGCAGTTTACGCTACAGGATTGAGGATGGCTACACCTTC.